The 2 T cell receptor beta chains below come from one sample, sequenced in a study of blood T cell repertoires in COVID-19. TCRdb's table, derived via immunoSEQ multiplex PCR, lists solely in-frame clones and lacks some. The table lists more than 110,000 clones, under 85% of them singletons. Sequencing used PBMCs or T cells enriched from blood (not recorded which). All receptors come from a woman aged 18-35 years who had been exposed to COVID-19.

The chain uses TRBV7-2 and TRBJ2-2; 9 positions match TRBD2. Germline V gives CDR1 SGHTA, CDR2 FQGNSA. The V gene end was trimmed by 3 bases and the J gene end by 6 bases; junction bases not matched to a gene: 5. The CDR3 contains 15 residues. In nucleotides, the CDR3 is TGTGCCAGCAGCTTTGCGCTAGCGGGACCCGGGGAGCTGTTTTTT. It specifies CASSFALAGPGELFF. The whole variable domain, filled in from reference TRBV7-2 and TRBJ2-2, reads GAGVSQSPSNKVTEKGKDVELRCDPISGHTALYWYRQSLGQGLEFLIYFQGNSAPDKSGLPSDRFSAERTGGSVSTLTIQRTQQEDSAVYLCASSFALAGPGELFFGEGSRLTVL.

The chain joins TRBV5-1 to TRBJ2-7, with TRBD2 as a possible D gene (6 bases). V dropped 4 bases and J dropped 0 bases, with 11 bases sitting between them. CDR1 and CDR2 (germline): SGHRS, YFSETQ. The length of the CDR3 is 14 residues. CDR3 protein: CASSESGVSYEQYF. CDR3 bases: TGCGCCAGCAGCGAATCGGGAGTCTCCTACGAGCAGTACTTC.